The 22 T cell receptor beta chains below all came from one sample that was sequenced in a study of T cell repertoires in cytomegalovirus infection. For these receptors, no antigen is known. Via MiXCR, TCRdb re-called the reads, giving one row per CDR3 protein. The sample has a few hundred thousand distinct CDR3 sequences, roughly 42% seen once. Sequences were derived from cultured PBMCs, sampled from culture after CMV antigen stimulation. All receptors derive from a human donor in good health (CMV status not recorded). Some clones in this sample may be carry-over from other donors' samples.

This chain uses TRBV12-3 or TRBV12-4 with TRBJ1-1; 7 bases fit TRBD1. J lost 11 bases, V lost 5 bases, and 5 bases had no gene match. The CDR3 sequence is 11 residues long. DNA for the CDR3: TGTGCCAGCAGTCTTTGGGGACAGGCTTTCTTT. Protein product: CASSLWGQAFF.

The rearrangement uses TRBV2 and TRBJ2-5, with TRBD2 matching 9 bases. The germline gives CDR1 SNHLY, CDR2 FYNNEI. CDR3 size: 14 residues. After removal of 4 bases from V and 4 bases from J, the junction contained 4 bases not matched to a gene. This CDR3 reads CASSAVAGVETQYF. In nucleotides, the CDR3 is TGTGCCAGCAGTGCGGTAGCGGGAGTAGAGACCCAGTACTTC.

This clonotype has just a few counts. DNA for the CDR3: TGTGCCAGCAGCTTATATCAGGGCAACTACGAGCAGTACTTC. Its translation: CASSLYQGNYEQYF. The chain couples TRBV7-8 to TRBJ2-7, with D perhaps TRBD1 (5 bases). Germline assignment: CDR1 SGHVS and CDR2 FQNEAQ. Deletions cut 2 bases from V and 3 bases from J, with 11 bases between. The CDR3 consists of 14 residues. Supplemented by reference TRBV7-8 and TRBJ2-7, the full variable domain reads GAGVSQSPRYKVAKRGQDVALRCDPISGHVSLFWYQQALGQGPEFLTYFQNEAQLDKSGLPSDRFFAERPEGSVSTLKIQRTQQEDSAVYLCASSLYQGNYEQYFGPGTRLTVT.

The chain has TRBV27 and TRBJ2-7, with 12 bases matching TRBD2. The germline V gene has CDR1 MNHEY and CDR2 SMNVEV (reference sequence). Unmatched junction bases numbered 12, after V lost 6 bases and J lost 6 bases. The CDR3 sequence is 16 residues long. CDR3 sequence: CASRPWTSGMISEQYF. Here the CDR3 DNA reads TGTGCCAGCAGGCCCTGGACTAGCGGGATGATCTCCGAGCAGTACTTC.

The chain couples TRBV5-1 to TRBJ1-6; no definite D call. Germline V gene sequence: CDR1 SGHRS, CDR2 YFSETQ. Trimming cost V 1 base and J 7 bases, with 12 bases left between them. The CDR3 spans 15 residues. In nucleotides, the CDR3 is TGCGCCAGCAGCTTGAGAATCAGTAAAAATTCACCCCTCCACTTT. Protein product: CASSLRISKNSPLHF.

This clonotype showed up just a few times. The rearrangement joins TRBV12-3 or TRBV12-4 to TRBJ1-4; TRBD1 aligns across 8 bases. This CDR3 has 16 amino acids. V lost 5 bases, J lost 3 bases, and 8 bases stayed unmatched. CDR3 amino acids: CASSQNPTGANEKLFF. CDR3 DNA: TGTGCCAGCAGTCAGAATCCGACAGGGGCTAATGAAAAACTGTTTTTT.

A remark on this clonotype: One end of the junction fails to match germline, which may point to a read error. This rearrangement joins TRBV3-1 to TRBJ2-3; 8 bases align to TRBD2. The CDR3 consists of 12 residues. Germline V gene lookup returns CDR1 LGHDT and CDR2 YNNKEL (reference sequence). The CDR3 DNA reads TGTGCCAGCAGCCTAGGAGCGGGAGCCGAAACTTTT. Translating it yields CASSLGAGAETF.

The table lists this clonotype with a few counts. This sequence joins TRBV19 and TRBJ2-1; the D gene could be TRBD1 or TRBD2 (5 bases each). The CDR3 sequence is 14 residues long. Per the germline V gene, CDR1 is LNHDA and CDR2 is SQIVND (reference sequence). Trimming shortened V by 9 bases and J by 4 bases, and 16 bases separated the two germline ends. The CDR3 protein is CASGLSQGYNEQFF. CDR3 sequence (DNA): TGTGCCAGCGGACTCTCGCAGGGTTACAATGAGCAGTTCTTC.

This clonotype is a singleton in its sample. The V gene is TRBV19, the J gene TRBJ1-1; D possibly corresponds to TRBD1 (5 bases). The germline CDR1 and CDR2 sequences are LNHDA and SQIVND (reference sequence). V gave up 9 bases and J gave up 7 bases, with 18 bases separating them. This CDR3 has 13 amino acids. The CDR3 sequence: CASRRAGIYEAFF. DNA of the CDR3: TGTGCCAGCAGACGGGCAGGGATATATGAAGCTTTCTTT. The complete variable domain, with remaining parts taken from reference TRBV19 and TRBJ1-1, reads DGGITQSPKYLFRKEGQNVTLSCEQNLNHDAMYWYRQDPGQGLRLIYYSQIVNDFQKGDIAEGYSVSREKKESFPLTVTSAQKNPTAFYLCASRRAGIYEAFFGQGTRLTVV.

The chain combines TRBV6-2 or TRBV6-3 with TRBJ2-4, with TRBD2 as a possible D gene (5 bases). Germline V CDR1 and CDR2: MNHEY, SVGEGT. The CDR3 runs to 15 residues. Trimming took off 9 bases at V and 3 bases at J, with 18 bases between the two ends. CDR3 DNA sequence: TGTGCCAGTTCCTCCGCCCTAGCAGGCAAAAACATTCAGTACTTC. Translating gives CASSSALAGKNIQYF.

The V call is TRBV27, the J call TRBJ1-2, with D perhaps matching TRBD1 (6 bases). The V and J ends lost 0 bases and 10 bases respectively, with 15 bases between them. The CDR3 runs 14 residues. Germline-derived CDR1 and CDR2 are MNHEY and SMNVEV (reference sequence). Here the CDR3 DNA reads TGTGCCAGCAGTTTATCCCGGACAGACAGATACTACACCTTC. Translating gives CASSLSRTDRYYTF.

The rearrangement uses TRBV6-5 and TRBJ1-2; no reliable D call. Trimming stripped 0 bases from V and 9 bases from J, with 8 bases between. The CDR3 spans 12 residues. Germline CDR1 is MNHEY and CDR2 is SVGAGI. CDR3 nucleotide sequence: TGTGCCAGCAGTTACTCAGGCAATAGCTACACCTTC. It codes for CASSYSGNSYTF.

This clonotype was seen a few times. The chain is built from TRBV29-1 and TRBJ1-1; no clear D gene. Germline V gene sequence: CDR1 SQVTM, CDR2 ANQGSEA. V was pared by 5 bases and J by 3 bases, with 7 bases between. This CDR3 comprises 11 residues. The CDR3 sequence: CSVRRDTEAFF. The CDR3 nucleotides read TGCAGCGTTAGGAGAGACACTGAAGCTTTCTTT.

The chain uses TRBV7-9 and TRBJ1-1; a weak D match, TRBD1 (5 bases). Germline V gene lookup returns CDR1 SEHNR and CDR2 FQNEAQ (reference sequence). The ends were cut back, 5 bases at V and 2 bases at J, with 12 bases in the middle. The CDR3 sequence is 14 residues long. This chain's CDR3 is CASSQWDVNTEAFF. DNA of the CDR3: TGTGCCAGCAGCCAATGGGACGTTAACACTGAAGCTTTCTTT.

The J gene is TRBJ2-1, the V gene TRBV6-5, with D possibly TRBD2 on 5 matching bases. Germline CDR1 MNHEY, CDR2 SVGAGI. The CDR3 covers 13 residues. V shed 0 bases and J shed 10 bases, with 10 bases lying between them. CDR3 sequence (DNA): TGTGCCAGCAGTTACTCATCGGGAAGCGAGCAGTTCTTC. The encoded protein is CASSYSSGSEQFF.

The table lists this clonotype with a few counts. The V and J genes are TRBV7-2 and TRBJ2-2, with TRBD2 as a possible D gene (5 bases). This CDR3 spans 16 amino acids. Trimming shortened V by 5 bases and J by 0 bases, and 13 bases separated the two germline ends. Germline-derived CDR1 and CDR2 are SGHTA and FQGNSA. The CDR3 here is CASSDHGDSNTGELFF. For the CDR3, the DNA is TGTGCCAGCAGCGACCACGGGGATTCGAACACCGGGGAGCTGTTTTTT.

This clonotype has a handful of counts. V gene TRBV7-7 combines with J gene TRBJ2-1, with D possibly being TRBD1 (6 bases). CDR3 length equals 13 residues. Germline values: CDR1 SSHAT, CDR2 FNYEAQ (reference sequence). Trimming removed 4 bases from V and 5 bases from J, with 9 bases in between. This CDR3 is CASSSDRNNEQFF. The CDR3, as DNA: TGTGCCAGCAGCTCGGACAGAAACAATGAGCAGTTCTTC.

The V gene is TRBV6-1, the J gene TRBJ2-7, with D unresolved. Germline lookup yields CDR1 MNHNS and CDR2 SASEGT. This CDR3 is built from 10 residues. V dropped 3 bases and J dropped 3 bases, with 0 bases sitting between them. The CDR3 nucleotides are TGTGCCAGCAGTGACTACGAGCAGTACTTC. This translates into CASSDYEQYF.

The CDR3 reads CASSFRASGPNEQFF. Here the CDR3 DNA reads TGTGCCAGCAGCTTCCGGGCTAGCGGGCCCAATGAGCAGTTCTTC. This sequence joins TRBV7-8 and TRBJ2-1; TRBD2 agrees at 8 bases. V trimming: 3 bases; J trimming: 6 bases; junction bases outside the gene matches: 7. The CDR3 totals 15 residues. In germline, CDR1 is SGHVS, CDR2 FQNEAQ.

The V and J genes are TRBV5-6 and TRBJ2-2; maybe TRBD1 (5 bases). V lost 0 bases and J 6 bases, leaving 9 bases between the germline ends. Germline loops: CDR1 SGHDT, CDR2 YYEEEE. This CDR3 contains 14 residues. The DNA of the CDR3 is TGTGCCAGCAGCTTGGAACAGGTGGCCGGGGAGCTGTTTTTT. Its protein product is CASSLEQVAGELFF.

Concerning this clonotype itself: Mismatch with germline at one junction end may stem from a read error. This chain joins TRBV2 and TRBJ2-1; D perhaps matches TRBD2 (5 bases). Germline V CDR1 and CDR2: SNHLY, FYNNEI. The CDR3 covers 13 residues. Here the CDR3 reads CASSADSHNEQFF. For the CDR3, the DNA is TGTGCCAGCAGTGCGGACTCCCACAATGAGCAGTTCTTC.

The rearrangement links TRBV2 to TRBJ1-6, with a tentative D call TRBD1 (5 bases). The V gene's germline CDR1 is SNHLY and CDR2 FYNNEI. V was cut by 2 bases and J by 10 bases, with 15 bases left in between. The CDR3 covers 15 residues. CDR3 sequence reads: CASSETGSQGSPLHF. As DNA, the CDR3 is TGTGCCAGCAGTGAAACAGGATCTCAAGGGTCACCCCTCCACTTT.